Listed here is a single T cell receptor beta chain. Antigen unknown. This entry belongs to a study of somatic mutations in cytotoxic T cells in rheumatoid arthritis. For the study at large: Certain V beta antibody-stained T-cell populations, V beta1+ cells sequenced for TCRB among them, were flow-sorted to nearly 100% purity. Study results and caveats: Nothing was done to adjust for multiple comparisons when TRBV07 showed up slightly less in rheumatoid arthritis patients. Only rheumatoid arthritis patients, not healthy controls, showed CD8+ clonality increasing with age. Just what the expanded CD8+ clones targeted, in terms of antigens, remained unknown.

Profiling relied on immunoSEQ multiplex PCR, and the TCRdb table lists in-frame clones only, not all of them. Of about 36,000 clones in the sample, under 85% are singletons; the top ten hold about 3.2%. CDR1 MGHRA and CDR2 YSYEKL come from the germline V gene. The V end lost 6 bases, the J end lost 2 bases, and 19 bases lay between the germline ends. The CDR3 length is 16 residues. The TCR was taken from a man in his forties in good health. What was sequenced was CD8+ T cells sorted from blood. The chain recombines TRBV4-1 with TRBJ2-5; either TRBD1 or TRBD2 may supply D (5 bases each). CDR3 in DNA: TGCGCCAGCAGTCCAACAATCGGGACCTTTCAAGAGACCCAGTACTTC. This sequence encodes CASSPTIGTFQETQYF.